The present TCR beta chain was sequenced within a study of blood T cell repertoires in COVID-19. In the authors' methods: Counts of nucleated cells, estimated from reference gene primer amplification, were obtained. Assay: immunoSEQ multiplex PCR; the TCRdb copy retains only in-frame clones and omits some. That table gives V, J and clone size, and the DNA gave D and trimming. The table includes 80,000 to 95,000 clones, about four fifths detected once. Germline CDR1 and CDR2: LNHDA and SQIVND (reference sequence). The CDR3 is 15 residues long. V lost 4 bases and J lost 3; bases outside the gene matches: 5.

The source is a man at least 80 years old with COVID-19, enrolled during active disease. The chain couples TRBV19 to TRBJ2-2; the match to TRBD2 covers 7 bases. Material: peripheral blood. The CDR3 coding sequence is TGTGCCAGTAGTACCAGCGGGGTTGACACCGGGGAGCTGTTTTTT. As protein: CASSTSGVDTGELFF.